Listed below are T cell receptor beta chains from one sample, sequenced in a study of shared clonotypes between healthy human individuals. Assay: immunoSEQ multiplex PCR; the TCRdb copy retains only in-frame clones and omits some. The sample has about 2 million clones; over 85% are singletons. The sequencing input was naive CD8+ T cells sorted from blood. All receptors come from a man aged 18 to 30 in good health. Both conserved end residues are part of each CDR3. The D gene is left open where the match is weak. Size values are once, few and many counts, or a class for expanded clones, and some rows have none.

abundance	v_gene	j_gene	d_gene	CDR3nt	CDR3aa
once	TRBV7-8	TRBJ1-2	NA	TGTGCCAGCAGCTTAGACCTGCTTGGCTACACCTTC	CASSLDLLGYTF
NA	TRBV6-6	TRBJ1-5	NA	TGTGCCAGCAGTTATAATCAGGAAGATGCTCAGCCCCAGCATTTT	CASSYNQEDAQPQHF
NA	TRBV27	TRBJ2-5	NA	TGTGCCAGCAGTTTTACAGGGGGGGAAGAGACCCAGTACTTC	CASSFTGGEETQYF
NA	TRBV30	TRBJ1-5	NA	TGTGCCTGGACCTCCGGGACTCATAGCAATCAGCCCCAGCATTTT	CAWTSGTHSNQPQHF
NA	TRBV13	TRBJ2-7	TRBD2	TGTGCCAGCAGTTCTTTAGCGGGGGAAGGTCACGAGCAGTACTTC	CASSSLAGEGHEQYF
NA	TRBV28	TRBJ2-5	NA	TGTGCCAGCAGTCCACAGTTGAGCGGAGAGACCCAGTACTTC	CASSPQLSGETQYF
NA	TRBV4-3	TRBJ1-2	NA	TGCGCCAGCAGCCAAGACGCAGGGGATCGCTATGGCTACACCTTC	CASSQDAGDRYGYTF
NA	TRBV4-3	TRBJ2-7	NA	TGCGCCAGCAGCCAAGACTCGCTAGAGGGCGAGCAGTACTTC	CASSQDSLEGEQYF
NA	TRBV13	TRBJ1-1	NA	TGTGCCAGCAGCCCTAAAGGGGGCACTGAAGCTTTCTTT	CASSPKGGTEAFF
NA	TRBV25-1	TRBJ1-2	NA	TGTGCCAGCAGTGACACACAGGGTAAGGACTATGGCTACACCTTC	CASSDTQGKDYGYTF
few	TRBV12-5	TRBJ2-1	TRBD2	TGTGCTAGCATGGCGGGAGGACGCAATGAGCAGTTCTTC	CASMAGGRNEQFF
NA	TRBV4-1	TRBJ2-7	TRBD2	TGCGCCAGCAGCCAAGTGGGGGGGACTATCTACGAGCAGTACTTC	CASSQVGGTIYEQYF
NA	TRBV9	TRBJ2-3	NA	TGTGCCAGCAGCGTAGAAGGTAATTTTCGCACAGATACGCAGTATTTT	CASSVEGNFRTDTQYF
NA	TRBV28	TRBJ2-7	NA	TGTGCCAGCGGGGGGTCTTCCTACGAGCAGTACTTC	CASGGSSYEQYF
NA	TRBV7-9	TRBJ2-1	NA	TGTGCCAGCAGCTCAAGGAATGTTGAGCAGTTCTTC	CASSSRNVEQFF
NA	TRBV11-2	TRBJ2-1	TRBD2	TGTGCCAGCAGCGGCGGCGGGGAGGGGATTCACAATGAGCAGTTCTTC	CASSGGGEGIHNEQFF
NA	TRBV27	TRBJ2-7	TRBD2	TGTGCCAGCAGTCCTATTATCCGGGGGGTGCACTACGAGCAGTACTTC	CASSPIIRGVHYEQYF
NA	TRBV7-2	TRBJ1-1	NA	TGTGCCAGCAGCTTCGGGACCGACGGCACTGAAGCTTTCTTT	CASSFGTDGTEAFF
NA	TRBV27	TRBJ2-2	NA	TGTGCCAGCAGTTGGGGGAGAGGCGGGGAGCTGTTTTTT	CASSWGRGGELFF
NA	TRBV11-2	TRBJ2-7	NA	TGTGCCAGCAGTTCCTGGGGGGACGGGAGCTCCTACGAGCAGTACTTC	CASSSWGDGSSYEQYF
NA	TRBV7-9	TRBJ2-1	NA	TGTGCCAGCAGCTTAGCGAGGGCTAGGGGCAACGGTGAGCAGTTCTTC	CASSLARARGNGEQFF
once	TRBV29-1	TRBJ2-1	TRBD1	TGCAGCGTCGGAGACAGGGGGGATGAGCAGTTCTTC	CSVGDRGDEQFF
NA	TRBV2	TRBJ2-7	NA	TGTGCCAGCAGTCCCTACTTGGGAGCCTACGAGCAGTACTTC	CASSPYLGAYEQYF
NA	TRBV4-3	TRBJ2-7	NA	TGCGCCAGCAGCCAGGATGTAACGAGTGGAGGAAGATGGGACGAGCAGTACTTC	CASSQDVTSGGRWDEQYF
NA	TRBV10-2	TRBJ1-3	NA	TGCGCCAGCACCCCAGACAGGATGTCTGGAAACACCATATATTTT	CASTPDRMSGNTIYF
once	TRBV30	TRBJ2-7	NA	TGTGCCTGGAGTGTATACTCCTACGAGCAGTACTTC	CAWSVYSYEQYF
NA	TRBV7-9	TRBJ1-4	NA	TGTGCCAGCAGCCCCCCAGGCCTCGAAAAACTGTTTTTT	CASSPPGLEKLFF
NA	TRBV30	TRBJ1-1	NA	TGTGCCTGGGACCCGGGACTAGACATTGAAGCTTTCTTT	CAWDPGLDIEAFF
NA	TRBV7-9	TRBJ2-7	TRBD1	TGTGCCAGCAGCAAGGGACAGGGGGGCTACGAGCAGTACTTC	CASSKGQGGYEQYF
NA	TRBV28	TRBJ2-7	NA	TGTGCCAGCAGTTTAAAGAGGGTGTACGAGCAGTACTTC	CASSLKRVYEQYF
NA	TRBV27	TRBJ2-1	NA	TGTGCCAGCAGTTTATCTGTGGGGGGCTTATACAATGAGCAGTTCTTC	CASSLSVGGLYNEQFF
NA	TRBV9	TRBJ1-2	NA	TGTGCCAGCAGCGTAGAGTGGGGGCAGGGGTATGGCTACACCTTC	CASSVEWGQGYGYTF